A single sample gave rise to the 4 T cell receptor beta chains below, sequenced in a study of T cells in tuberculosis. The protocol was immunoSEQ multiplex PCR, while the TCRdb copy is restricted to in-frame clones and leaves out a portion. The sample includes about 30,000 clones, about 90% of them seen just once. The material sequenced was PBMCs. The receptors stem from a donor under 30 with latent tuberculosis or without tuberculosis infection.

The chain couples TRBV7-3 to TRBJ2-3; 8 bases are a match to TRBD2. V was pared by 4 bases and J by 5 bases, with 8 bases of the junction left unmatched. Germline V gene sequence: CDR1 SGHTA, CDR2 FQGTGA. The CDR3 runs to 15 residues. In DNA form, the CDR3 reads TGTGCCAGCAGCTCGGCGGGGGGCTCCCAAGATACGCAGTATTTT. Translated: CASSSAGGSQDTQYF.

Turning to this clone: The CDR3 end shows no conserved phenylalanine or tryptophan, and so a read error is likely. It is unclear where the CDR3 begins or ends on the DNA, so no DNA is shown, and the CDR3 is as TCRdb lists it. The CDR3 region is CASSYGQGALYL. The chain uses TRBV7-3 and TRBJ1-1; the D call in the table, TRBD1, was not verified against the DNA. Inclusive of both ends, the CDR3 amounts to 12 amino acids. The germline CDR1 and CDR2 sequences are SGHTA and FQGTGA.

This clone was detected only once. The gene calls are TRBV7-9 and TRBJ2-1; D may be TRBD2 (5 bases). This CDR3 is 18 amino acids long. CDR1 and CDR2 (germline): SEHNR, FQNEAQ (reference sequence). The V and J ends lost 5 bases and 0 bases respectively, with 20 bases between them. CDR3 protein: CASSPRRLDWGSYNEQFF. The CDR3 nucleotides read TGTGCCAGCAGCCCGAGGAGGCTAGATTGGGGCTCCTACAATGAGCAGTTCTTC.

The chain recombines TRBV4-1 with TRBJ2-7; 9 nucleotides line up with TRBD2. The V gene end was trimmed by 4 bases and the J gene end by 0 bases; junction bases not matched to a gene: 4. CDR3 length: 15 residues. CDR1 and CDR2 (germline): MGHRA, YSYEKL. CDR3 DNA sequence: TGCGCCAGCAGCCCCTTTAGCGGGGGCTCCTACGAGCAGTACTTC. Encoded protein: CASSPFSGGSYEQYF.